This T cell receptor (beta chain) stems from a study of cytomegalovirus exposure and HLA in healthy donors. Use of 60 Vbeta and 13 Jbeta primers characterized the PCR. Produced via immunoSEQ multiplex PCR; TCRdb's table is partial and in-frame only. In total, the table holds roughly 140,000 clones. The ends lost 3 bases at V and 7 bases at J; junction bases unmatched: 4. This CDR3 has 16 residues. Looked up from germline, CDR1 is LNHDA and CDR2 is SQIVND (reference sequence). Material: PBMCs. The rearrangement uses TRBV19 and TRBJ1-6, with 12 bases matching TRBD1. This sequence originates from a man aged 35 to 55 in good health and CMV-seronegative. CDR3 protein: CASSIGDRGLNSPLHF. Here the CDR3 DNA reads TGTGCCAGTAGTATCGGGGACAGGGGGCTGAATTCACCCCTCCACTTT. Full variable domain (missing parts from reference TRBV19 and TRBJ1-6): DGGITQSPKYLFRKEGQNVTLSCEQNLNHDAMYWYRQDPGQGLRLIYYSQIVNDFQKGDIAEGYSVSREKKESFPLTVTSAQKNPTAFYLCASSIGDRGLNSPLHFGNGTRLTVT.